A single sample is the source of the 2 T cell receptor beta chains below, sequenced in a study of Ad26.COV2.S vaccination and SARS-CoV-2 variants. TCRdb's table, derived via immunoSEQ multiplex PCR, lists solely in-frame clones and lacks some. The repertoire holds about 680,000 clones, with roughly 90% as singletons. The treatment here: some 20 received Ad26.COV2.S at low or high dose, single or two shots; several received placebo; per-sample allocation not given. Day 63 after the first injection of vaccine or placebo was the sampling time. Source: peripheral blood, taken in a trial of Ad26.COV2.S vaccine versus placebo. The receptors originated from a person aged 18-60 years who received the Ad26.COV2.S COVID-19 vaccine or a placebo.

The chain links TRBV6-4 to TRBJ1-5; 9 bases align to TRBD1. The CDR3 spans 17 residues. V dropped 4 bases and J dropped 5; count of bases not matched to a gene: 12. Germline V gene lookup returns CDR1 MRHNA and CDR2 SNTAGT. CDR3 DNA: TGTGCCAGCAGTGGAGACCGGGACAGGGAGGGAGATCAGCCCCAGCATTTT. Translating it yields CASSGDRDREGDQPQHF.

This rearrangement joins TRBV4-3 to TRBJ2-7; D ambiguous. The ends were cut back, 3 bases at V and 3 bases at J, with 9 bases in the middle. Germline loops: CDR1 LGHNA, CDR2 YSLEER. The CDR3 is 13 residues long. The CDR3 protein is CASSQGKGYEQYF. As DNA, the CDR3 is TGCGCCAGCAGCCAGGGGAAGGGCTACGAGCAGTACTTC.